The 3 T cell receptor beta chains reported below all come from one sample, sequenced in a study of T cells in women clearing cervical HPV infection. Sequencing was performed with immunoSEQ multiplex PCR; in TCRdb, only in-frame clones are kept and a portion is missing. The table for this sample gives some 33,000 clones. Sample: blood buffy coat. These receptors came from a woman aged 18-69 years with a cervical HPV16 infection that either progressed to CIN3+ or cleared (not recorded which).

On this clone itself: Coverage ceases 3 residues before the CDR3 finishes, and the germline J gene fills in the end. This chain links TRBV20-1 with TRBJ2-1, with D possibly being TRBD2 (6 bases). Trimming took off 2 bases at V and 1 base at J, with 15 bases between the two ends. Looked up from germline, CDR1 is DFQATT and CDR2 is SNEGSKA (reference sequence). CDR3 length: 16 residues. The sequenced part of the CDR3 DNA is TGCAGTGCTAGATCTCGGAGGGGTGAGTCCTACAATGAG. Translation: CSARSRRGESYNE. In full, the CDR3 is CSARSRRGESYNEQFF.

Concerning this clone: The read ends 3 residues early relative to the CDR3; the germline J gene fills the gap. The chain is built from TRBV10-3 and TRBJ2-1; TRBD2 aligns across 15 bases. CDR3 length: 17 amino acids. Looked up from germline, CDR1 is ENHRY and CDR2 is SYGVKD. V dropped 2 bases and J dropped 5; count of bases not matched to a gene: 4. The covered CDR3 bases are TGTGCCATCAGTGAGGGACTAGCGGGGGGGGCCCACAATGAG. This codes for CAISEGLAGGAHNE. The whole CDR3 region reads CAISEGLAGGAHNEQFF.

A note on this clone: The sequence runs out 3 residues before the end of the CDR3; the remainder is reconstructed from the germline J gene. The chain joins TRBV2 to TRBJ1-2; the D gene is possibly TRBD1 (6 bases). Per the germline V gene, CDR1 is SNHLY and CDR2 is FYNNEI. The CDR3 runs to 11 residues. Partial CDR3 DNA: TGTGCCAGCAGTGAGAGGACAGAC. Amino acids: CASSERTD. Given in full, the CDR3 is CASSERTDYTF.